The text below deals with one T cell receptor beta chain. The target of this receptor is not known. No base qualities exist here, and no much larger clone lies one base off it. Hyperthyroidism patients were newly diagnosed, with disease duration under 2 months, and aged 18 to 65 years. Exclusion was applied to patients with uncontrolled infections, other autoimmune diseases, pregnancy or lactation. Diagnoses were based on clinical symptoms, serum thyroxine and TRAb, thyroid ultrasound and orbital computed tomography. Blood from progressor patients was drawn when they were first diagnosed with hyperthyroidism, before any ophthalmopathy symptoms appeared. PBMCs were isolated from about 10 ml of fresh peripheral blood by Ficoll-Paque density gradient centrifugation. Patients classed as progressors first received a Graves' hyperthyroidism diagnosis and then went on to develop ophthalmopathy during follow-up. Total RNA was extracted with Trizol reagent, and quality was checked on an Agilent 2100 Bioanalyzer.

Inclusive of the bounding cysteine and phenylalanine, the CDR3 is 14 residues long. Just the 42-base CDR3 DNA is kept, in frame starting at base 1. V is trimmed back by 2 bases and J by 1 base, and the junction contains 2 bases that no gene match accounts for. CDR1 and CDR2 were assigned from the germline V gene (reference sequence) as DFQATT and SNEGSKA. The TCR beta CDR3 regions were amplified from RNA transcripts. A first-round RT-PCR of the TCR CDR3 used the HTBI primer set with the Qiagen OneStep RT-PCR kit. The libraries were constructed in a second round of multiplex PCR and then size-selected and purified. Libraries were sequenced paired-end with 100 bp reads on an Illumina HiSeq2000. The published analysis was carried out like this. SOAPnuke was used to process the raw data, removing reads that contained adapters or uncalled bases, had a mean Phred below 15, or lacked an exact match to the constant primer or identifier. COPE v1.2.5 was used to merge high-quality paired reads, and clonotypes were defined as unique nucleotide sequences. MiTCR v1.1 was used to align the clonotypes against IMGT TRBV, TRBD and TRBJ reference segments. The analysis was restricted to V-J combinations with a frequency above 0.0001, which together covered just over 98% of the repertoires. A TCS score was defined as the ratio between F50 (clonal expansion) and ExV (chaos), using BLOSUM62-based TCRdist between CDR3 peptides within each V-J. Welch's t-statistics and random forest reduced 500 to 550 V-J features to 13, which were used in a naive Bayes classifier (R e1071). TCRdb took the public reads, trimmed them with fastp at Q25, ran MiXCR for clone calling and kept in-frame beta chains. CDR3 protein sequences are deduplicated, and each keeps its most common genes and DNA. The authors' filters were not applied to this entry. The sample yields approximately 400,000 distinct CDR3 sequences; approximately 12% were counted once. The ten largest clones capture around 20% of the sample.

The data were taken from a study of T cells in Graves' hyperthyroidism and ophthalmopathy (dated by TCRdb to between 2017 and 2020). Regarding the study in general: Peripheral blood samples were taken at the time of initial diagnosis, prior to any treatment. To identify distinguishing TCR V-J signatures, a discovery cohort of around 100 patients was used, comprising 43 with Graves' ophthalmopathy and around 60 with stable Graves' hyperthyroidism. The 90 or so discovery patients were randomly split 7:3 into training and test sets. After sampling, hyperthyroidism patients received methimazole starting at 30 mg daily, and ophthalmopathy patients received high-dose intravenous methylprednisolone. According to the paper, TCR Vbeta CDR3 sequencing was carried out on about 140 peripheral blood samples, which came from under 50 ophthalmopathy, some 73 hyperthyroidism and some 17 progressor patients. Prospective prediction of ophthalmopathy was tested in an independent validation cohort consisting of roughly 19 hyperthyroidism patients and some 17 patients who later progressed to ophthalmopathy. The study also compared thyroid tissue and blood T-cell repertoires from a handful of Graves' hyperthyroidism patients.

General conclusions and limits of the study: Blood samples also contained most of the expanded thyroid clonotypes (frequency above 0.001), which suggests that blood repertoires may reflect thyroid immune responses. During validation, the model predicted progression to ophthalmopathy a median of roughly six months ahead of onset, with around 65% sensitivity and 72.22% specificity. In cross-validation, a model built on a 13 V-J signature told ophthalmopathy apart from stable hyperthyroidism with under 90% sensitivity and about 81% specificity, and in testing the same model reached 80%/75%. Sample size was not statistically predetermined, and investigators were not blinded to group allocation.

The sequenced sample consisted of blood. The origin of this receptor is a man aged 30-40 years with Graves' hyperthyroidism that later progressed to Graves' ophthalmopathy. The chain joins TRBV20-1 to TRBJ2-7, and 10 junctional nucleotides match TRBD2. The base sequence is TGCAGTGCTAGACTAGCGGGGGCTTCCTACGAGCAGTACTTC. This encodes CSARLAGASYEQYF.